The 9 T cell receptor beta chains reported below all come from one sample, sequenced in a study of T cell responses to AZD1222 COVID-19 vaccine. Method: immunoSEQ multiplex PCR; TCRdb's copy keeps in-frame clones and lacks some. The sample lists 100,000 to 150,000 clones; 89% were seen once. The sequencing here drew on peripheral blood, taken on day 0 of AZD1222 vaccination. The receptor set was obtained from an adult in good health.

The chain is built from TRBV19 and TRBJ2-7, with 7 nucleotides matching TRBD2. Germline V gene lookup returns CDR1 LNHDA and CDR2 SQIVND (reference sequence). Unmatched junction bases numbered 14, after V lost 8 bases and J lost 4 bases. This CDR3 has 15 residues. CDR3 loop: CASSGGSIPFYEQYF. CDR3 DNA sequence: TGTGCCAGTTCGGGAGGATCAATCCCTTTTTACGAGCAGTACTTC.

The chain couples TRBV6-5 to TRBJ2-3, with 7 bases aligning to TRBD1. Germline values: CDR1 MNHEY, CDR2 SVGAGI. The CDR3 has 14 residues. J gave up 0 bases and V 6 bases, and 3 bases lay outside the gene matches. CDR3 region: CASRDRVSTDTQYF. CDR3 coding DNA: TGTGCCAGCAGAGACAGGGTGAGCACAGATACGCAGTATTTT.

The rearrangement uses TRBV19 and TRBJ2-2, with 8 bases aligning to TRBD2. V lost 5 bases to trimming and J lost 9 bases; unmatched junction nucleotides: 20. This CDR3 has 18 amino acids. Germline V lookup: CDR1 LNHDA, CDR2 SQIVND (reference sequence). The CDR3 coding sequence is TGTGCCAGTAGTTGGCCGCTGACTAGCGTGGAATCAGGCCGGGAGCTGTTTTTT. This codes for CASSWPLTSVESGRELFF.

The CDR3 DNA is TGTGCCAGCAGCTCACTGTACTACGAGCAGTACTTC. It codes for CASSSLYYEQYF. The chain carries TRBV6-5 and TRBJ2-7; D not resolved. The CDR3 extends over 12 amino acids. Trimming left V 6 bases short and J 3 bases short, with 9 bases between. Germline CDR1 is MNHEY and CDR2 is SVGAGI.

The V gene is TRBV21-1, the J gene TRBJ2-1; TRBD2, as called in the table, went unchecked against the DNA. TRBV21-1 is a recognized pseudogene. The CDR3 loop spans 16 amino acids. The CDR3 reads CASSKFTAVLYNEQFF. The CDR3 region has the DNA TGTGCCAGCAGCAAGTTTACGGCGGTCCTCTACAATGAGCAGTTCTTC.

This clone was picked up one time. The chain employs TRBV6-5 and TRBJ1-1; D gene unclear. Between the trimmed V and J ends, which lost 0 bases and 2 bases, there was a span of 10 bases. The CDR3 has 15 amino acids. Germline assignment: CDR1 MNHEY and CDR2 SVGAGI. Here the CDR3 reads CASSYSVRYNTEAFF. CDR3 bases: TGTGCCAGCAGTTACTCAGTTAGGTACAACACTGAAGCTTTCTTT.

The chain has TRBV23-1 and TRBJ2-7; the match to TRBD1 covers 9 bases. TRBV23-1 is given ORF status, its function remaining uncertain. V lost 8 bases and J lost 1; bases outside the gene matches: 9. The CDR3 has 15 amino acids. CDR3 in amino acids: CASRLIGTGSYEQYF. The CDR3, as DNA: TGCGCCAGCCGTTTAATTGGGACAGGGTCCTACGAGCAGTACTTC.

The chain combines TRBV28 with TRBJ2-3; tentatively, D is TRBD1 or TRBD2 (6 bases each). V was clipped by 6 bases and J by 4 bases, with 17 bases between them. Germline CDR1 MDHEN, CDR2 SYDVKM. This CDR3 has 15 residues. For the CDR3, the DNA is TGTGCCAGCAGCCAAACAAATGGGGGGCCAGATACGCAGTATTTT. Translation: CASSQTNGGPDTQYF.

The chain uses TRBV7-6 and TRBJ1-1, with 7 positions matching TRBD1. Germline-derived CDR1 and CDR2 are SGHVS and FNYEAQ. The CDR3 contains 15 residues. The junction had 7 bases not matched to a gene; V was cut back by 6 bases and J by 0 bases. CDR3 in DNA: TGTGCCAGCAGTCTAGGACAGGCCATGAACACTGAAGCTTTCTTT. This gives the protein CASSLGQAMNTEAFF.